This T cell receptor beta chain was observed in a study of regulatory T cells in long-lasting Graves disease. The germline gives CDR1 MDHEN, CDR2 SYDVKM. Trimming removed 9 bases from V and 2 bases from J, with 23 bases in between. The CDR3 has 17 amino acids. This clonotype was seen many times. What it binds is not known. Time point denoted: persistent/refractory GD, antithyroid drugs over 5 years with positive TRAb. RNA isolated from PBMCs was used to make the TCR library. Researchers made TCR beta libraries by using iRepertoire HTBI primers and running Arm-PCR on CDR3 regions. The authors' processing: Across all samples, roughly 60 TRBV segments and 15 or so TRBJ segments were identified. One entry per CDR3 protein results from TCRdb running MiXCR on the multiplex PCR reads. None of the V and J calls come from the authors' own analysis; TCRdb made them. The sample yields around 460,000 distinct CDR3 sequences, under 25% seen once.

Notes on the study in general: New patients shared fewer public clonotypes (roughly 990) than persistent patients did (about 2,700).

V usage is TRBV28 and J usage is TRBJ1-5, with a weak D call TRBD1 (6 bases). The sequence derives from a female donor with Graves disease. The sample consisted of peripheral blood mononuclear cells (PBMCs), taken when the disease was refractory, from a patient treated with antithyroid drugs. DNA of the CDR3: TGTGCCAGTGAGACAGGTGGAGGGGGTTCGGGCAATCAGCCCCAGCATTTT. This encodes CASETGGGGSGNQPQHF.